Presented here are 7 T cell receptor beta chains from one specimen sequenced in a study of T cell responses to AZD1222 COVID-19 vaccine. The method was immunoSEQ multiplex PCR; TCRdb's version includes in-frame clones alone and lacks a portion of them. Of some 80,000 clones listed, 70% to 90% are singletons. The sample consisted of peripheral blood, taken on day 0 of AZD1222 vaccination. These receptors came from an adult in good health.

The gene calls are TRBV19 and TRBJ1-2; possibly TRBD1 for D (6 bases). With 7 bases removed from V and 2 bases from J, the gap between germline ends came to 11 bases. Germline lookup yields CDR1 LNHDA and CDR2 SQIVND (reference sequence). The CDR3 spans 13 residues. The CDR3 spells CASKRQANYGYTF. CDR3 bases: TGTGCCAGTAAAAGACAGGCAAACTATGGCTACACCTTC.

V usage is TRBV6-5 and J usage is TRBJ1-6; the match to TRBD1 covers 8 bases. This CDR3 is built from 15 residues. The V and J ends lost 5 bases and 10 bases, in that order; junction bases with no gene match: 10. Germline V gene lookup returns CDR1 MNHEY and CDR2 SVGAGI. CDR3 region: CASSPDRVDSSPLHF. The CDR3 DNA reads as TGTGCCAGCAGTCCGGACAGGGTGGATAGCTCACCCCTCCACTTT.

DNA of the CDR3: TGTGCCAGCAGTGAAAGGGGACAGGGCAATCGTGGCACCGGGGAGCTGTTTTTT. It translates to CASSERGQGNRGTGELFF. The rearrangement links TRBV6-1 to TRBJ2-2; 9 bases match TRBD1. This CDR3 comprises 18 residues. Germline V gives CDR1 MNHNS, CDR2 SASEGT. V gave up 2 bases and J gave up 4 bases; unmatched junction bases: 11.

The CDR3 region has the DNA TGTGCCAGCAGCTTAGGGGACTATATTTCCAACAATGAGCAGTTCTTC. It yields the protein CASSLGDYISNNEQFF. This sequence joins TRBV7-9 and TRBJ2-1, with TRBD2 matching over 7 bases. Germline lookup yields CDR1 SEHNR and CDR2 FQNEAQ (reference sequence). V shed 1 base, J shed 5 bases, and the junction held 8 bases outside the gene matches. This CDR3 is 16 amino acids long.

The chain is built from TRBV19 and TRBJ2-1; 8 bases agree with TRBD1. The J segment lost 12 bases and the V segment lost 3 bases, leaving 13 bases of the junction unmatched. CDR3 length equals 15 residues. Germline V gene sequence: CDR1 LNHDA, CDR2 SQIVND (reference sequence). The CDR3 spells CASSIGQGLAWWQFF. Written as DNA, the CDR3 is TGTGCCAGTAGTATCGGACAGGGTTTGGCTTGGTGGCAGTTCTTC.

V usage is TRBV30 and J usage is TRBJ1-4; 9 bases match TRBD1. The CDR3 loop spans 13 amino acids. The V and J ends lost 4 bases and 6 bases, in that order; junction bases with no gene match: 3. CDR1 and CDR2 (germline): GTSNPN, SVGIG (reference sequence). The CDR3 protein is CAWNRGLDEKLFF. CDR3 coding DNA: TGTGCCTGGAACAGGGGGCTTGATGAAAAACTGTTTTTT.

This clone was detected many times. A read error may account for a junction end that differs from germline. The CDR3 is CASSLSPPGTGVNEQYF. CDR3 in DNA: TGTGCTAGCAGCTTATCCCCCCCCGGGACAGGGGTGAACGAGCAGTACTTC. The J gene is TRBJ2-7, the V gene TRBV7-7; 10 nucleotides agree with TRBD1. Germline CDR1 is SSHAT and CDR2 is FNYEAQ (reference sequence). The CDR3 consists of 17 residues.